This T cell receptor beta chain was sequenced during a study of shared clonotypes between healthy human individuals. Overall study: Three plates each covered CD4 naive and memory; CD8 naive two, CD8 memory one.

Trimming removed 6 bases at V and 4 bases at J, with 22 bases between. In germline, CDR1 is MGHRA, CDR2 YSYEKL. The CDR3 consists of 16 residues. Worth noting for this clone: The antigen remains undetermined.

Methods used by the authors: As immunoSEQ supplied junction-only sequences (without quality scores), filtering differed. The method was immunoSEQ multiplex PCR; TCRdb's version includes in-frame clones alone and lacks a portion of them. V, J and clone size were drawn from that table, and D and trimming were deduced from the DNA. The table shows fewer than 1.8 million clones, with approximately 98.5% occurring only once. Study results and caveats: Clonotypes shared by all four donors outscored non-shared clonotypes in generation probability. Despite large depth, rarefaction showed incomplete sorted-subset sequencing.

This TCR was recovered from a man aged 25 to 45 in good health. Sequencing input: naive CD4+ T cells sorted from blood. The subset here: CD45RA+ positively selected. The genes are TRBV4-1 and TRBJ2-7; D call uncertain. CDR3 sequence: CASSHDPSRKSYEQYF. The CDR3 DNA sequence: TGCGCCAGCAGTCACGATCCCTCGAGAAAATCGTACGAGCAGTACTTC.